This T cell receptor (beta chain) was sequenced in a study of T cell repertoires and HLA-DP antigens. Study information: Pre-culture CD4+ samples used about 1,100 ng DNA versus around 230 ng for CD137+CD4+ sorts.

This clone has only a few counts. The antigen is unknown. The CDR3 covers 15 residues. Trimming shortened V by 0 bases and J by 7 bases, and 12 bases separated the two germline ends. The germline V gene has CDR1 LGHNA and CDR2 YNFKEQ. Produced via immunoSEQ multiplex PCR; TCRdb's table is partial and in-frame only. There are approximately 73,000 clones in the sample; around four fifths occur only once, and 1.6% lies in the top ten. The chain has TRBV4-2 and TRBJ1-4; the D gene is possibly TRBD1 (6 bases). The sample was CD4+ T cells from PBMCs. This TCR derives from a man in his 60s in good health and CMV-seronegative. Here the CDR3 DNA reads TGTGCCAGCAGCCAAGAGCCAGGGGATGGTGAAAAACTGTTTTTT. This encodes CASSQEPGDGEKLFF.